The 28 T cell receptor beta chains below come from one sample, sequenced in a study of post-analysis software for immune sequencing data. Overall study findings and caveats: Controls showed lower frequencies than patients for five TRBV segments, and TRBV5-6, TRBV5-1 and TRBV20-1 were among these.

These receptors have no known antigen. Researchers reported that TCR beta cDNA libraries carried unique molecular identifiers. In TCRdb, the PCR reads were re-called with MiXCR into one record per CDR3 protein. The sample includes about 820,000 distinct CDR3 sequences, about 53% of them seen just once. Material: blood. Receptors were obtained from a girl between 10 and 17 years old with multiple sclerosis.

The J gene is TRBJ2-1, the V gene TRBV12-3 or TRBV12-4; 8 nucleotides align to TRBD2. The V and J ends lost 5 bases and 6 bases, in that order; junction bases with no gene match: 9. CDR3 length: 15 residues. DNA of the CDR3: TGTGCCAGCAGTGGAGCGGGAGTTGTCGTCAATGAGCAGTTCTTC. This codes for CASSGAGVVVNEQFF.

The chain recombines TRBV20-1 with TRBJ1-5; no clear D. CDR3 length: 13 residues. Germline V CDR1 and CDR2: DFQATT, SNEGSKA (reference sequence). The ends were cut back, 0 bases at V and 6 bases at J, with 9 bases in the middle. CDR3 protein: CSARDLGVQPQHF. For the CDR3, the DNA is TGCAGTGCTAGAGATCTCGGGGTTCAGCCCCAGCATTTT.

The chain couples TRBV10-3 to TRBJ2-7, with D perhaps TRBD2 (5 bases). This CDR3 is built from 15 residues. From germline, CDR1 is ENHRY and CDR2 SYGVKD. V lost 3 bases and J 0 bases, leaving 12 bases between the germline ends. The CDR3 reads CAISDRGMSSYEQYF. The CDR3 bases are TGTGCCATCAGTGACCGAGGGATGAGCTCCTACGAGCAGTACTTC.

This chain uses TRBV7-8 with TRBJ2-1; 7 bases are a match to TRBD2. Germline V CDR1 and CDR2: SGHVS, FQNEAQ. The junction had 10 bases not matched to a gene; V was cut back by 0 bases and J by 5 bases. The CDR3 is 17 amino acids. The DNA for the CDR3 is TGTGCCAGCAGCTTAGCCCTGAGCGGGATTGGTAACAATGAGCAGTTCTTC. This encodes CASSLALSGIGNNEQFF.

The V gene is TRBV29-1, the J gene TRBJ1-2, with D possibly TRBD1 on 5 matching bases. The CDR3 is 16 amino acids. Per germline, CDR1 SQVTM and CDR2 ANQGSEA. V lost 8 bases to trimming and J lost 0 bases, with 22 bases between them. CDR3 sequence: CSRGRRLLLPNYGYTF. The CDR3 DNA reads TGCAGCCGGGGACGAAGGCTTCTTCTACCTAACTATGGCTACACCTTC.

The chain is built from TRBV6-6 and TRBJ2-3, with D tentatively TRBD1 or TRBD2 (5 bases each). V was clipped by 6 bases and J by 1 base, with 14 bases between them. Germline lookup yields CDR1 MNHNY and CDR2 SVGAGI (reference sequence). The CDR3 contains 15 residues. This CDR3 is CASRHRDVRTDTQYF. The DNA for the CDR3 is TGTGCCAGCAGGCACCGGGACGTACGCACAGATACGCAGTATTTT.

The rearrangement uses TRBV20-1 and TRBJ2-1; the match to TRBD2 covers 8 bases. V lost 5 bases and J lost 1; bases outside the gene matches: 16. Germline V gene sequence: CDR1 DFQATT, CDR2 SNEGSKA (reference sequence). This CDR3 spans 18 amino acids. As DNA, the CDR3 is TGCAGTGCTCCCGTTTGGGGAAGCGGGAGAGGATCCTACAATGAGCAGTTCTTC. The encoded protein is CSAPVWGSGRGSYNEQFF.

This clonotype was counted only a few times. The chain is built from TRBV12-3 or TRBV12-4 and TRBJ1-2; maybe TRBD1 (6 bases). This CDR3 has 17 amino acids. The germline V and J ends were trimmed by 5 bases and 1 base, with 20 bases remaining between them. This chain's CDR3 is CASSPLGQPDLNYGYTF. CDR3 nucleotide sequence: TGTGCCAGCAGTCCCCTAGGACAGCCCGACCTTAACTATGGCTACACCTTC.

The V gene is TRBV29-1, the J gene TRBJ2-4; maybe TRBD2 (5 bases). The DNA end is a closer match to TRBJ2-7, so the J assignment may be wrong. Germline V gives CDR1 SQVTM, CDR2 ANQGSEA. This CDR3 is 14 amino acids long. The CDR3 bases are TGCAGCGTTGAGTTAAAAAAGAGGGCCTACGAGCAGTACTTC. Protein: CSVELKKRAYEQYF.

The chain is built from TRBV29-1 and TRBJ2-1; 11 bases match TRBD2. V gave up 3 bases and J gave up 0 bases; unmatched junction bases: 13. CDR1 and CDR2 from the germline V gene are SQVTM and ANQGSEA. The CDR3 is 19 amino acids. The CDR3 loop reads CSVENLRASGRYSYNEQFF. The CDR3 region has the DNA TGCAGCGTTGAGAATCTTCGGGCTAGCGGGAGGTACTCCTACAATGAGCAGTTCTTC.

This clonotype has at least ten counts. The chain employs TRBV20-1 and TRBJ2-7, with TRBD2 matching over 11 bases. CDR1 DFQATT and CDR2 SNEGSKA come from the germline V gene (reference sequence). The CDR3 extends over 13 amino acids. CDR3 sequence: CSAGTSGSYEQYF. The DNA for the CDR3 is TGCAGCGCGGGGACTAGCGGTTCCTACGAGCAGTACTTC.

The V gene is TRBV29-1, the J gene TRBJ2-3; no firm D call. This CDR3 region has 14 residues. Germline values: CDR1 SQVTM, CDR2 ANQGSEA. The ends were cut back, 3 bases at V and 0 bases at J, with 10 bases in the middle. The CDR3 DNA reads TGCAGCGTTGACTACGGGTTTAGCACAGATACGCAGTATTTT. This sequence encodes CSVDYGFSTDTQYF.

The chain recombines TRBV7-9 with TRBJ2-7; 11 nucleotides align to TRBD1. The CDR3 is 15 amino acids. J was trimmed by 2 bases and V by 4 bases; bases with no gene match: 4. Per germline, CDR1 SEHNR and CDR2 FQNEAQ (reference sequence). Here the CDR3 reads CASSSRDRGAYEQYF. DNA of the CDR3: TGTGCCAGCAGCTCCCGGGACAGGGGGGCCTACGAGCAGTACTTC.

The rearrangement uses TRBV6-2 or TRBV6-3 and TRBJ2-1; D is unclear. Trimming took 4 bases from V and 0 from J, leaving 13 bases between them. The CDR3 has 16 residues. The V gene's germline CDR1 is MNHEY and CDR2 SVGEGT. The CDR3 nucleotides read TGTGCCAGCAGTTCCTTGGTGGTGAGCTCCTACAATGAGCAGTTCTTC. It codes for CASSSLVVSSYNEQFF.

The chain combines TRBV20-1 with TRBJ1-2; perhaps TRBD1 as D (5 bases). The germline gives CDR1 DFQATT, CDR2 SNEGSKA (reference sequence). The CDR3 contains 13 residues. The CDR3 nucleotides read TGCAGCCCTTTCGGCGGGGGAGTCTCGGGCTACACCTTC. This codes for CSPFGGGVSGYTF.

The chain combines TRBV6-5 with TRBJ2-7, with 7 bases fitting TRBD1. CDR3 length: 16 amino acids. The J segment lost 3 bases and the V segment lost 0 bases, leaving 8 bases of the junction unmatched. CDR1 is MNHEY and CDR2 is SVGAGI in the germline V gene. The CDR3 bases are TGTGCCAGCAGTTACTCGCGAACAGGGGCCTACTACGAGCAGTACTTC. This codes for CASSYSRTGAYYEQYF.

V gene TRBV7-2 combines with J gene TRBJ2-1; 8 bases are a match to TRBD1. The CDR3 spans 16 residues. The ends lost 5 bases at V and 3 bases at J; junction bases unmatched: 9. CDR1 and CDR2 (germline): SGHTA, FQGNSA. The CDR3 nucleotides are TGTGCCAGCAGCCCAATCCCCGGGACAGGCTACAATGAGCAGTTCTTC. This translates into CASSPIPGTGYNEQFF.

The rearrangement links TRBV20-1 to TRBJ2-1; no firm D call. This CDR3 has 15 residues. Per the germline V gene, CDR1 is DFQATT and CDR2 is SNEGSKA (reference sequence). V was cut by 1 base and J by 0 bases, with 10 bases left in between. CDR3 sequence: CSARVPATSYNEQFF. In DNA form, the CDR3 reads TGCAGTGCTAGAGTTCCAGCAACCTCCTACAATGAGCAGTTCTTC.

The V gene is TRBV18, the J gene TRBJ2-5, with TRBD2 matching 9 bases. The DNA end is more similar to TRBJ2-7, so the J call may be wrong. In germline, CDR1 is KGHSH, CDR2 LQKENI. The CDR3 contains 14 residues. This CDR3 reads CASSPASGDYEQYF. Here the CDR3 DNA reads TGTGCCAGCTCACCGGCTAGCGGGGACTACGAGCAGTACTTC.

This clonotype was detected a few times. This chain links TRBV12-3 or TRBV12-4 with TRBJ1-2; perhaps TRBD1 as D (5 bases). Trimming stripped 3 bases from V and 5 bases from J, with 10 bases between. The CDR3 sequence is 13 residues long. CDR3 amino acids: CASSLRGEYGYTF. CDR3 coding DNA: TGTGCCAGCAGTTTGAGAGGGGAGTATGGCTACACCTTC.

This chain joins TRBV9 and TRBJ1-4, with D possibly being TRBD1 (5 bases). V shed 3 bases and J shed 7 bases, with 16 bases lying between them. The CDR3 totals 15 residues. The germline V gene has CDR1 SGDLS and CDR2 YYNGEE. CDR3 coding DNA: TGTGCCAGCAGCGCTCAGTCCCAGGGACCTGAAAAACTGTTTTTT. It specifies CASSAQSQGPEKLFF.

This chain links TRBV6-2 or TRBV6-3 with TRBJ2-1; the D is unclear. The CDR3 is 12 amino acids. V shed 5 bases and J shed 5 bases, with 7 bases lying between them. Germline-derived CDR1 and CDR2 are MNHEY and SVGEGT. CDR3 DNA: TGTGCCAGCAGTGCCTCGAACAATGAGCAGTTCTTC. Translating it yields CASSASNNEQFF.

This clonotype was seen once. The CDR3 DNA sequence: TGTGCCATCAGAGGGGGCCCCTACGAGCAGTACTTC. It yields the protein CAIRGGPYEQYF. V usage is TRBV10-3 and J usage is TRBJ2-7; TRBD1 matches 7 bases. Germline CDR1 is ENHRY and CDR2 is SYGVKD. The V and J ends lost 6 bases and 2 bases, in that order; junction bases with no gene match: 1. CDR3 length equals 12 residues.

The table lists this clonotype with a few counts. This chain joins TRBV20-1 and TRBJ2-4, with D hard to call. Deletions cut 3 bases from V and 1 base from J, with 16 bases between. Germline CDR1 and CDR2: DFQATT and SNEGSKA (reference sequence). The CDR3 totals 16 residues. In DNA, the CDR3 is TGCAGTGCTAGGCCCAGGCGCCTATGGGCCAAAAACATTCAGTACTTC. It specifies CSARPRRLWAKNIQYF.

Only a few counts were recorded for this clonotype. The CDR3 DNA sequence: TGTGCCAGCTCAGGGGAGGGGACCCAGTACTTC. Translation gives CASSGEGTQYF. The gene calls are TRBV2 and TRBJ2-5; perhaps TRBD2 as D (7 bases). V shed 8 bases and J shed 7 bases, with 11 bases lying between them. Looked up from germline, CDR1 is SNHLY and CDR2 is FYNNEI. The CDR3 has 11 amino acids.

The V call is TRBV15, the J call TRBJ2-3; D tentatively reads TRBD1 or TRBD2 (5 bases each). Germline CDR1 is LNHNV and CDR2 is YYDKDF (reference sequence). This CDR3 spans 17 amino acids. Trimming pared 0 bases from V and 0 bases from J, leaving 13 bases between. The CDR3 region is CATSRDRTGPSTDTQYF. The CDR3 DNA reads as TGTGCCACCAGCAGAGATCGGACGGGGCCTAGCACAGATACGCAGTATTTT. The full variable domain, in which reference TRBV15 and TRBJ2-3 provide the parts outside the CDR3, is DAMVIQNPRYQVTQFGKPVTLSCSQTLNHNVMYWYQQKSSQAPKLLFHYYDKDFNNEADTPDNFQSRRPNTSFCFLDIRSPGLGDTAMYLCATSRDRTGPSTDTQYFGPGTRLTVL.

V usage is TRBV20-1 and J usage is TRBJ1-2, with 8 bases matching TRBD1. V was clipped by 6 bases and J by 2 bases; unmatched bases: 14. Germline loops: CDR1 DFQATT, CDR2 SNEGSKA (reference sequence). This CDR3 contains 16 residues. CDR3 in DNA: TGCAGTGCCCGACCCCCGCGACAGGGGAGGAACTATGGCTACACCTTC. It specifies CSARPPRQGRNYGYTF.

This chain uses TRBV20-1 with TRBJ2-5; D possibly matches TRBD1 or TRBD2 (5 bases each). Germline lookup yields CDR1 DFQATT and CDR2 SNEGSKA (reference sequence). The CDR3 length is 16 residues. V was pared by 6 bases and J by 4 bases, with 24 bases between. CDR3 DNA: TGCAGTGCCACCCAGTCTGACACGGGGCCCCCAGAGACCCAGTACTTC. Translation: CSATQSDTGPPETQYF.